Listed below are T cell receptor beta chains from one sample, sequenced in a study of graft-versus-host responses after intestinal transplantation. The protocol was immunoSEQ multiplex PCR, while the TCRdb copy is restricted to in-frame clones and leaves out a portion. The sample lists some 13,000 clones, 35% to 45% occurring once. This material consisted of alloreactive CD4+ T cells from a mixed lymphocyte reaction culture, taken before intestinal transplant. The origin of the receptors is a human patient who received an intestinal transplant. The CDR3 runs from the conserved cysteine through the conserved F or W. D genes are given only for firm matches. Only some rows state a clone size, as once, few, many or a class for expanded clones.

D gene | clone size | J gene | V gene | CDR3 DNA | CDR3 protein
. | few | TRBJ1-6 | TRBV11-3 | TGTGCCAGCAGCACACGAACGGGTCTGAGCTCCTATAATTCACCCCTCCACTTT | CASSTRTGLSSYNSPLHF
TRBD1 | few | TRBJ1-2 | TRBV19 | TGTGCCAGTACGTTGGGGACAGGGGCACTGAACTATGGCTACACCTTC | CASTLGTGALNYGYTF
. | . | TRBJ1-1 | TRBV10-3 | TGTGCCATCCGGGACTTTTCGAACACTGAAGCTTTCTTT | CAIRDFSNTEAFF
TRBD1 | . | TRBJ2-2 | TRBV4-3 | TGCGCCAGCAGCCTCGGACAGGGGGCCTACACCGGGGAGCTGTTTTTT | CASSLGQGAYTGELFF
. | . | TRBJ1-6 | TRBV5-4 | TGTGCCAGCAGCTTGGGACAGGACTTAACAAATTCACCCCTCCACTTT | CASSLGQDLTNSPLHF
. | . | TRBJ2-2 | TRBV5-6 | TGTGCCAGCAGCTTGCCAGGGGCGGTACCCGGGGAGCTGTTTTTT | CASSLPGAVPGELFF
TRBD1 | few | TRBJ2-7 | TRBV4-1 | TGCGCCAGCAGCCAAGCGTCAGGGGGAACCTACGAGCAGTACTTC | CASSQASGGTYEQYF
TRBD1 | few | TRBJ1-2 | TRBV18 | TGTGCCAGCTCACCTGGGACAGGGGGCAACTATGGCTACACCTTC | CASSPGTGGNYGYTF
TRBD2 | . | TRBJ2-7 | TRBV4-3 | TGCGCCAGCAGCCAAGAGTTCCAAGATTGGACTAGCGGCAGTCGGTACTTC | CASSQEFQDWTSGSRYF
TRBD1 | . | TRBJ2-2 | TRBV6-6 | TGTGCCAGCAGTTACCGACAGGGGAACACCGGGGAGCTGTTTTTT | CASSYRQGNTGELFF
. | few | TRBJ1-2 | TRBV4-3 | TGCGCCAGCAGCCCCTCCGGGACTGGATATGGCTACACCTTC | CASSPSGTGYGYTF
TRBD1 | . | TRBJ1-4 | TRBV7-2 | TGTGCCAGCAGCCCTAGTTCGTGGCAGGGGGGAGTTCAACTGTTTTTT | CASSPSSWQGGVQLFF
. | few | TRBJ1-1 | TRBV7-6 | TGTGCCAGCAGCTTAACCCCACCAGGGAACACTGAAGCTTTCTTT | CASSLTPPGNTEAFF
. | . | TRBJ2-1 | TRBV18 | TGTGCCAGCTCACCTCGAGACCGGGACATCCTCTACAATGAGCAGTTCTTC | CASSPRDRDILYNEQFF
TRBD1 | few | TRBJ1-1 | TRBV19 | TGTGCCAGTAGTATCCACAGGGGCCTGAACACTGAAGCTTTCTTT | CASSIHRGLNTEAFF
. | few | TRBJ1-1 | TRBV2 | TGTGCCAGCAGTGAGACACTGAACACTGAAGCTTTCTTT | CASSETLNTEAFF
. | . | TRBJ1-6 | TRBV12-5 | TGTGCTAGTGGTTTGGTGACAGGTCTGAATTCACCCCTCCACTTT | CASGLVTGLNSPLHF
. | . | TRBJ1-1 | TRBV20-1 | TGCAGTGCTAGAGATCTAGTTGAAGCTTTCTTT | CSARDLVEAFF
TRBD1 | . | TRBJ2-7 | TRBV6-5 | TGTGCCAGCAGGGACAGGGCGGGAGAGCAGTACTTC | CASRDRAGEQYF
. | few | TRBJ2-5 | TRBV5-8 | TGTGCCAGCAGCTCTGATAGCAACCTCCAAGAGACCCAGTACTTC | CASSSDSNLQETQYF
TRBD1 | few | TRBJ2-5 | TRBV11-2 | TGTGCCAGCACCTCTTTAGGACAGGGGCAAGAGACCCAGTACTTC | CASTSLGQGQETQYF
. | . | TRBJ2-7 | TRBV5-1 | TGCGCCAGCAGCTTGGGGGGGACTGATTACGAGCAGTACTTC | CASSLGGTDYEQYF
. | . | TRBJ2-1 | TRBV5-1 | TGCGCCAGCAGCTATCAGGGCTCCTACAATGAGCAGTTCTTC | CASSYQGSYNEQFF
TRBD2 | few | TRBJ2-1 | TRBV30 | TGTGCCTGGAGTGTATTAGCGGGGGCCAAGAGCTCCTACAATGAGCAGTTCTTC | CAWSVLAGAKSSYNEQFF
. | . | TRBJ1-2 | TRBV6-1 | TGTGCCAGCAGTGAAGGGGGCCCTAGTGGAGGCTACACCTTC | CASSEGGPSGGYTF
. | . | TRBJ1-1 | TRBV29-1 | TGCAGCACCTTAACAGGATTGAACACTGAAGCTTTCTTT | CSTLTGLNTEAFF
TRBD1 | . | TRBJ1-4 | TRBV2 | TGTGCCAGCAGCCTTCTGACAGGGTCAACTAATGAAAAACTGTTTTTT | CASSLLTGSTNEKLFF
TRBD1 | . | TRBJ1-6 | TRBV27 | TGTGCCAGCAGTTATCTAGGACAGGGGAATTCACCCCTCCACTTT | CASSYLGQGNSPLHF
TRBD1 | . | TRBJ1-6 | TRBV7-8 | TGTGCCAGCAGCTCGGACAGGGCCGCCTATAATTCACCCCTCCACTTT | CASSSDRAAYNSPLHF
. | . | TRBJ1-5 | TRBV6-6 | TGTGCCAGCAGTTACTCAACGGGTATAGGGGATCAGCCCCAGCATTTT | CASSYSTGIGDQPQHF
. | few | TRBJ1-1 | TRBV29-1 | TGCAGCGGCTTCACTAGTAACACTGAAGCTTTCTTT | CSGFTSNTEAFF
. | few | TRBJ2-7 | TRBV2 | TGTGCCAGCAGTGAAGGGAGGTTCTCCTACGAGCAGTACTTC | CASSEGRFSYEQYF
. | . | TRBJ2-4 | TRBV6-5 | TGTGCCAGCAATCCGGGGGCCAAAAACATTCAGTACTTC | CASNPGAKNIQYF
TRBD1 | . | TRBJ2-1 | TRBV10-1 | TGCGCCAGCAGCGCCGGGAAGACAGGGGTCTACGACAATGAGCAGTTCTTC | CASSAGKTGVYDNEQFF
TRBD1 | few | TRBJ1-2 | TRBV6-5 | TGTGCCAGCAGTTATCTCAGGGGGCGGCGTGGCTACACCTTC | CASSYLRGRRGYTF
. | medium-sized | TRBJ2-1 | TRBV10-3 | TGTGCCATCAGTGAGGACACATACAATGAGCAGTTCTTC | CAISEDTYNEQFF
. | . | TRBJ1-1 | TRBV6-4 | TGTGCCAGCAGTGACTGGTGGGGCACGAACACTGAAGCTTTCTTT | CASSDWWGTNTEAFF
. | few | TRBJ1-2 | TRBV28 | TGTGCCAGCAGTTTAACCCGGACAGTCGATGGCTACACCTTC | CASSLTRTVDGYTF
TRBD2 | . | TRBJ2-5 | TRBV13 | TGTGCCAGCACCCGGGCGGGGGGGAAGACCCAGTACTTC | CASTRAGGKTQYF
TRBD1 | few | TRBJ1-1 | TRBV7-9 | TGTGCCAGCAGCCTTGCAGGGGGCGGGACTGAAGCTTTCTTT | CASSLAGGGTEAFF
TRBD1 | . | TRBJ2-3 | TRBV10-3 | TGTGCCATCGGACAGGGGATGGATACGCAGTATTTT | CAIGQGMDTQYF